This T cell receptor (beta chain) was observed in a study of blood T cell repertoires in COVID-19. Study background: The samples span acute and convalescent COVID-19 from the United States, Italy and Spain. In each case, the material was cDNA or gDNA derived from T cells, B-cell-depleted T cells, or PBMCs.

The table came from immunoSEQ multiplex PCR; TCRdb's copy has only in-frame clones and leaves some out. The sample records roughly 230,000 clones, roughly 89% being singletons. Residents of about two dozen US areas, aged about 18 to 95 years, made up the participants. This CDR3 has 14 amino acids. V dropped 0 bases and J dropped 2 bases, with 8 bases sitting between them. CDR1 and CDR2 from the germline V gene are MNHNS and SASEGT. What was sequenced was PBMCs or T cells enriched from blood (not recorded which). The V call is TRBV6-1, the J call TRBJ2-7; D remains ambiguous. This sequence originates from a woman aged 25 to 45 with acute COVID-19. This chain's CDR3 is CASSEAGSAYEQYF. The CDR3 bases are TGTGCCAGCAGTGAAGCCGGGTCAGCCTACGAGCAGTACTTC.